This TCR beta chain was observed in a study of patients and donors after allogeneic stem cell transplantation. This clonotype was detected only a few times. V was trimmed by 2 bases and J by 2 bases, leaving 10 bases between them. The length of the CDR3 is 15 residues. Germline V gene data show CDR1 as KGHSH and CDR2 as LQKENI. TCRdb ran MiXCR on the RT-PCR reads and lists one entry per CDR3 protein. The sample has about 150,000 distinct CDR3 sequences; approximately 24% are singletons. The rearrangement links TRBV18 to TRBJ1-5; no clear D gene. The TCR originated in a human donor who was either an allogeneic HSCT recipient or a stem cell or donor lymphocyte infusion donor (not recorded which). It is not recorded whose cells these are; they may come from a transplant donor. Source material: blood, either unsorted or a sorted T cell fraction (not recorded which). The CDR3 nucleotides read TGTGCCAGCTCACCATCAATCGGGGGCAATCAGCCCCAGCATTTT. It encodes CASSPSIGGNQPQHF.